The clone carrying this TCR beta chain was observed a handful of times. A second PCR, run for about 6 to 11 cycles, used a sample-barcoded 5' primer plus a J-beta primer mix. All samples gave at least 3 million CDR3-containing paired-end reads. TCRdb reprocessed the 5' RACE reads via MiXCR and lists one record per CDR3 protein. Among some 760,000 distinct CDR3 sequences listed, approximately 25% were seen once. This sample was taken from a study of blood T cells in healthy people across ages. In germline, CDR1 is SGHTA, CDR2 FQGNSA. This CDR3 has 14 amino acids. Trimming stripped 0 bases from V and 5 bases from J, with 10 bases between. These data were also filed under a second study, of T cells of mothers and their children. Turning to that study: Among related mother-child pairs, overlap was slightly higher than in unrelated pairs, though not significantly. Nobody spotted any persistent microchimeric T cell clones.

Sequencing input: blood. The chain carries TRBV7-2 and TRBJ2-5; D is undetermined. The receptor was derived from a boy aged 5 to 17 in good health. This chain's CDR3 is CASSLALNLETQYF. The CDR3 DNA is TGTGCCAGCAGCTTAGCGTTAAATTTGGAGACCCAGTACTTC.